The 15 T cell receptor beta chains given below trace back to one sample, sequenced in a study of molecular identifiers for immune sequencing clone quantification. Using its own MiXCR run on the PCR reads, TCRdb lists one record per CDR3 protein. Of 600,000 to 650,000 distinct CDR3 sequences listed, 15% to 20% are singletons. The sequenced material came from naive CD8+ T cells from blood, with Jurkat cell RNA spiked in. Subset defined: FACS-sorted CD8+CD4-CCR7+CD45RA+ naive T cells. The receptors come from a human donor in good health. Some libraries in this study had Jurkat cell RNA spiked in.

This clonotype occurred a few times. The DNA of the CDR3 is TGTGCCATCAGTGAGCCCGACGGGTTGTGGGCTTTCTTT. This encodes CAISEPDGLWAFF. The genes are TRBV10-3 and TRBJ1-1, with D unclear. The CDR3 is made up of 13 amino acids. CDR1 and CDR2 (germline): ENHRY, SYGVKD. V lost 2 bases to trimming and J lost 11 bases, with 15 bases between them.

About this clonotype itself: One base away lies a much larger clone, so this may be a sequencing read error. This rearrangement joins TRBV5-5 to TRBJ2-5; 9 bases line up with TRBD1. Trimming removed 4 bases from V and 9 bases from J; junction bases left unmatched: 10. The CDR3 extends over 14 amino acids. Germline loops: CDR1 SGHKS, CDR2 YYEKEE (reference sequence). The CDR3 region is CASSETGGVEAQYF. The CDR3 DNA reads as TGTGCCAGCAGCGAAACAGGGGGCGTCGAGGCCCAGTACTTC.

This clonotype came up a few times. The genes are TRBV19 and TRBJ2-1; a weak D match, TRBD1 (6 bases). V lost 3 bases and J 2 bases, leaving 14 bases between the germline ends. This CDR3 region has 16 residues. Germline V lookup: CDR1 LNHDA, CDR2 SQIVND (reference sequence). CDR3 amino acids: CASSMTDRPAYNEQFF. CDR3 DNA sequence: TGTGCCAGTAGTATGACCGACAGGCCAGCCTACAATGAGCAGTTCTTC.

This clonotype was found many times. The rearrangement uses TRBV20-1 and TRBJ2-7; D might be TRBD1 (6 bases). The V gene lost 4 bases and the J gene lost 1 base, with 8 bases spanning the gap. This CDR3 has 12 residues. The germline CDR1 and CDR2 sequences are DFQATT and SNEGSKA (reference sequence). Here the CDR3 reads CSATDRSYEQYF. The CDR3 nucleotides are TGCAGTGCTACGGACAGATCCTACGAGCAGTACTTC.

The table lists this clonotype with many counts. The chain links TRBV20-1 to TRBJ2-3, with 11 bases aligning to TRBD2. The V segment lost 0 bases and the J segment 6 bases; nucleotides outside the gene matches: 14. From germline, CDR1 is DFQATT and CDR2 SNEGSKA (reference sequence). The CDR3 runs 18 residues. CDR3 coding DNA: TGCAGTGCTAGAGATTCTTCCCTAGCGGGAGGAATGGCCGATACGCAGTATTTT. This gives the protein CSARDSSLAGGMADTQYF.

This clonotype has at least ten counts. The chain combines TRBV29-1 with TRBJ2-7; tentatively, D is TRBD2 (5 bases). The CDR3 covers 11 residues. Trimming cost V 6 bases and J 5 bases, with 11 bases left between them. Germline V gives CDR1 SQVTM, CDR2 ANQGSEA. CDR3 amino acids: CSVTDGDEQYF. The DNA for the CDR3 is TGCAGCGTCACCGACGGGGACGAGCAGTACTTC.

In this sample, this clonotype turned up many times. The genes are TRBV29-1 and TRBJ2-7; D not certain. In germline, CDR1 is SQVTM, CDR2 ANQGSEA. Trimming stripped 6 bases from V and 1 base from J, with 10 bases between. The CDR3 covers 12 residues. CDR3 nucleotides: TGCAGCGTAGAATGGGATTCCTACGAGCAGTACTTC. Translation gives CSVEWDSYEQYF.

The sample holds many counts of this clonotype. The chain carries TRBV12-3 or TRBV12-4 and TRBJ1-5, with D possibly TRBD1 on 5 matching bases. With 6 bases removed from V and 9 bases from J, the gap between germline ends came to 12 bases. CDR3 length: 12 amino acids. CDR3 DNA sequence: TGTGCCAGCAGCCCAGGGTCACTGCCCCAGCATTTT. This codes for CASSPGSLPQHF.

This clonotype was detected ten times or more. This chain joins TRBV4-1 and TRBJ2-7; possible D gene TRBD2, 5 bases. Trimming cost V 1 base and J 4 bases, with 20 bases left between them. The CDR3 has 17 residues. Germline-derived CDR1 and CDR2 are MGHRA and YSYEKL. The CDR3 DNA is TGCGCCAGCAGCCAAGGAGGTGCCGCACTAGGCCTATACGAGCAGTACTTC. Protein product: CASSQGGAALGLYEQYF.

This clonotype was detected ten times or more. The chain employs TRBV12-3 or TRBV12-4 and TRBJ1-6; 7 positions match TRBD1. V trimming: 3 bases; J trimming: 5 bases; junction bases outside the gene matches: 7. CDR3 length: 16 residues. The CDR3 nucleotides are TGTGCCAGCAGTTTGTTCACAGGGGAGAATAATTCACCCCTCCACTTT. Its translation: CASSLFTGENNSPLHF.

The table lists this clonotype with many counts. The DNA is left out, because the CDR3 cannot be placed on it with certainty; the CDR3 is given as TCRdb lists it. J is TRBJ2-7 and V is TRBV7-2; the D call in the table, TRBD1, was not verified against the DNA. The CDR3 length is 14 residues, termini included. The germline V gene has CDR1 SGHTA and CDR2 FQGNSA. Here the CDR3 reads CASSFGAGVGEQYF.

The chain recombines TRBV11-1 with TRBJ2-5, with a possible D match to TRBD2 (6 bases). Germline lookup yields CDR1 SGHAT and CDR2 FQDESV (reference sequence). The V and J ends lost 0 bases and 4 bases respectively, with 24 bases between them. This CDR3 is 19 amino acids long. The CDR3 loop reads CASSLAEGGRAILRETQYF. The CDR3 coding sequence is TGTGCCAGCAGCTTAGCGGAGGGAGGCAGGGCCATCCTCCGAGAGACCCAGTACTTC.

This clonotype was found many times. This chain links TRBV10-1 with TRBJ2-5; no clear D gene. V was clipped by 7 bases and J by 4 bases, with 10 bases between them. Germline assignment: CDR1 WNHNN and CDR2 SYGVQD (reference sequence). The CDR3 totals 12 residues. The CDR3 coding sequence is TGCGCCAGCATGAGTCCCAGAGAGACCCAGTACTTC. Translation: CASMSPRETQYF.

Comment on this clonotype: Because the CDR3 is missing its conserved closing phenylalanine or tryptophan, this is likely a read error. This chain's CDR3 is CSARDLTSGSYEQYL. CDR3 in DNA: TGCAGTGCTAGAGATTTAACTAGCGGGAGTTACGAGCAGTACCTC. The V and J genes are TRBV20-1 and TRBJ2-7, with 11 bases aligning to TRBD2. The CDR3 runs 15 residues. The junction had 5 bases not matched to a gene; V was cut back by 0 bases and J by 4 bases. Germline CDR1 reads DFQATT; CDR2 reads SNEGSKA (reference sequence).

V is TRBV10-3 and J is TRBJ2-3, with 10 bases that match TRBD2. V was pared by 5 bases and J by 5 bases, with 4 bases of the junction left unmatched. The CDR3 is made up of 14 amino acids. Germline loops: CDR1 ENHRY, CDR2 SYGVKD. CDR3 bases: TGTGCCATCAGTAGCGGGGGGGCGGTAGATACGCAGTATTTT. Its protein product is CAISSGGAVDTQYF.